These T cell receptor beta chains were read from a single sample in a study of T cell responses to AZD1222 COVID-19 vaccine. Assay used: immunoSEQ multiplex PCR; TCRdb lists only in-frame clones, some missing. The sample has 100,000 to 150,000 clones, around 80% seen once. Sequencing was performed on peripheral blood, taken 28 days after the second AZD1222 dose. These receptors were obtained from an adult who received the AZD1222 COVID-19 vaccine. Both conserved end residues are part of each CDR3. A D gene is named only where the DNA matches it firmly. The size entry is marked missing in some rows and otherwise reads once, few, many or a size class.

j_call d_call clone_size v_call cdr3_aa cdr3_nt
TRBJ1-5 - - TRBV7-2 CASSPGWGRGQPQHF TGTGCCAGCAGCCCAGGTTGGGGGAGGGGTCAGCCCCAGCATTTT
TRBJ2-5 TRBD2 - TRBV7-2 CASSLGLAGGEHF TGTGCCAGCAGCTTAGGGCTAGCGGGGGGGGAACACTTC
TRBJ1-4 - - TRBV7-2 CASTPWAGNEKLFF TGTGCCAGCACCCCCTGGGCCGGTAATGAAAAACTGTTTTTT
TRBJ1-4 TRBD1 once TRBV5-1 CASSVQGANNEKLFF TGCGCCAGCAGCGTCCAGGGGGCGAATAATGAAAAACTGTTTTTT
TRBJ1-5 - - TRBV9 CASSEAFGSNQPQHF TGTGCCAGCAGCGAGGCCTTTGGCAGCAATCAGCCCCAGCATTTT
TRBJ1-4 TRBD1 - TRBV6-6 CASSYLGTDNEKLFF TGTGCCAGCAGTTACCTTGGGACAGATAATGAAAAACTGTTTTTT
TRBJ1-3 - - TRBV28 CASSPRGNTIYF TGTGCCAGCAGCCCGCGCGGAAACACCATATATTTT
TRBJ1-5 - - TRBV15 CATSREYPWDQPQHF TGTGCCACCAGCAGAGAGTACCCCTGGGATCAGCCCCAGCATTTT
TRBJ1-6 - - TRBV5-6 CASSPRSVRNPPLHF TGTGCCAGCAGCCCGAGGTCAGTACGGAATCCACCCCTCCACTTT
TRBJ1-2 TRBD1 - TRBV19 CASSRGGTGEDYGYTF TGTGCCAGTAGCAGAGGGGGGACAGGGGAGGACTATGGCTACACCTTC
TRBJ1-2 TRBD1 few TRBV30 CAWSARQGAGYTF TGTGCCTGGAGTGCAAGACAGGGCGCTGGCTACACCTTC
TRBJ1-3 - - TRBV6-1 CASSEGDHGNTIYF TGTGCCAGCAGTGAAGGGGATCATGGAAACACCATATATTTT
TRBJ2-7 - - TRBV28 CASSSTVYEQYF TGTGCCAGCAGTTCCACGGTTTACGAGCAGTACTTC
TRBJ2-1 - - TRBV29-1 CSVEDPRAPREQFF TGCAGCGTTGAAGACCCCAGGGCTCCTCGTGAGCAGTTCTTC
TRBJ1-6 TRBD1 - TRBV10-3 CAISGGTGGSPLHF TGTGCCATCAGTGGCGGGACAGGCGGATCACCCCTCCACTTT
TRBJ1-2 - - TRBV7-2 CASSFLQGSYGYTF TGTGCCAGCAGCTTTTTACAGGGTAGCTATGGCTACACCTTC
TRBJ2-2 - - TRBV5-4 CASSSELANTGELFF TGTGCCAGCAGCTCGGAGCTGGCGAACACCGGGGAGCTGTTTTTT
TRBJ2-3 - few TRBV5-4 CASSPTLVPTDTQYF TGTGCCAGCAGCCCTACCCTAGTCCCCACAGATACGCAGTATTTT
TRBJ2-2 - - TRBV11-2 CASRPRGGGLAGELFF TGTGCCAGCAGACCGCGAGGGGGAGGTTTAGCCGGGGAGCTGTTTTTT
TRBJ1-1 - once TRBV2 CASTAGAGTEAFF TGTGCCAGCACCGCGGGGGCAGGCACTGAAGCTTTCTTT
TRBJ1-1 - - TRBV2 CASSDEGGVGTEAFF TGTGCCAGCAGTGATGAGGGGGGCGTTGGCACTGAAGCTTTCTTT
TRBJ1-2 TRBD1 once TRBV29-1 CSVEEGPVTGQRRDGYTF TGCAGCGTTGAAGAGGGGCCCGTGACAGGGCAAAGGAGGGATGGCTACACCTTC
TRBJ1-2 TRBD1 - TRBV2 CASSDRDSGFLNYGYTF TGTGCCAGCAGTGACAGGGACAGCGGCTTCCTTAACTATGGCTACACCTTC
TRBJ1-5 - - TRBV2 CASSPTFSDQPQHF TGTGCCAGCAGCCCGACATTTTCCGACCAGCCCCAGCATTTT
TRBJ1-2 - - TRBV12-3/TRBV12-4 CASRGRQTGYTF TGTGCCAGCAGAGGAAGACAGACTGGCTACACCTTC
TRBJ1-2 - - TRBV10-3 CAISEGQANGYTF TGTGCCATCAGTGAAGGGCAGGCGAATGGCTACACCTTC
TRBJ1-1 TRBD1 once TRBV6-5 CASSPTGVTEAFF TGTGCCAGCAGTCCAACAGGGGTCACTGAAGCTTTCTTT
TRBJ2-1 TRBD2 - TRBV28 CAGTSGGAGEQFF TGTGCGGGGACTAGCGGGGGGGCTGGTGAGCAGTTCTTC
TRBJ2-7 - - TRBV5-4 CASSYRDSPYEQYF TGTGCCAGCAGCTATAGGGACTCCCCCTACGAGCAGTACTTC
TRBJ1-2 - few TRBV4-3 CASSQSLVGSYGDGYTF TGCGCCAGCAGCCAATCACTAGTCGGATCCTACGGGGATGGCTACACCTTC
TRBJ2-1 - - TRBV20-1 CSAIIVGEQFF TGCAGTGCTATTATCGTCGGTGAGCAGTTCTTC
TRBJ1-2 TRBD1 - TRBV27 CASSPWTGANYGYTF TGTGCCAGCAGTCCCTGGACAGGTGCAAACTATGGCTACACCTTC